These T cell receptor beta chains were read from a single sample in a study of response to subunit inactivated influenza vaccine. TCRdb reprocessed the RT-PCR reads via MiXCR and lists one record per CDR3 protein. The table has around 580,000 distinct CDR3 sequences, approximately 10% seen once. The source was PBMCs from blood, collected on the day of vaccination. The receptors were sampled from a man aged 45-60 years who received an inactivated influenza vaccine. Both conserved end residues are part of each CDR3. A D gene is named only where the DNA matches it firmly. A clone size is listed for some rows: how often the clone was seen (once, few, many), or a class if it is expanded.

V gene	J gene	clone size	D gene	CDR3 DNA	CDR3 protein
TRBV5-1	TRBJ2-1	many	TRBD2	TGCGCCAGCCAAAGCGGGGGATCTCACAATGAGCAGTTCTTC	CASQSGGSHNEQFF
TRBV4-2	TRBJ2-5	few	NA	TGTGCCAGCAGCCAAGCCGATGGTTCATTGAGTAAAGAGACCCAGTACTTC	CASSQADGSLSKETQYF
TRBV6-5	TRBJ2-2	NA	NA	TGTGCCAGCAGTTGGTCAGGGCAAACCGGGGAGCTGTTTTTT	CASSWSGQTGELFF
TRBV7-2	TRBJ2-2	NA	TRBD2	TGTGCCAGCAGCGTCCAGCTAGCGGGGTACACCGGGGAGCTGTTTTTT	CASSVQLAGYTGELFF
TRBV7-2	TRBJ1-5	NA	NA	TGTGCCAGCAGCACTACTTTCGGGCAGGGTCAGCCCCAGCATTTT	CASSTTFGQGQPQHF
TRBV11-2	TRBJ2-1	NA	NA	TGTGCCAGCAGCTTACAGGGACCCAATGAGCAGTTCTTC	CASSLQGPNEQFF
TRBV20-1	TRBJ2-5	few	NA	TGCAGTGCTAGTAGGACAGTCAAAGAGACCCAGTACTTC	CSASRTVKETQYF
TRBV15	TRBJ2-7	few	NA	TGTGCCACCAGCCGGACAGTCTACGAGCAGTACTTC	CATSRTVYEQYF
TRBV7-2	TRBJ1-2	few	TRBD1	TGTGCCAGCAGACCTGGACAGGGGGCATCAGGAAACTATGGCTACACCTTC	CASRPGQGASGNYGYTF
TRBV28	TRBJ2-5	once	NA	TGTGCCAGCAGTTTACCCGGGACCAATCAAGAGACCCAGTACTTC	CASSLPGTNQETQYF
TRBV5-5	TRBJ2-3	NA	NA	TGTGCCAGCAGCTTGACACTAGTGGCACGCACAGATACGCAGTATTTT	CASSLTLVARTDTQYF
TRBV5-1	TRBJ2-1	few	NA	TGCGCCAGCAGCTTGGGGGCGTACGAGCAGTTCTTC	CASSLGAYEQFF
TRBV3-1	TRBJ2-1	NA	TRBD2	TGTGCCAGCAGCCAAGACTTAGCGGGAGGTCACAATGAGCAGTTCTTC	CASSQDLAGGHNEQFF
TRBV9	TRBJ1-6	NA	TRBD1	TGTGCCAGCAGCTTCGGAAGGGGACAGCATTCGCCCCTCCACTTT	CASSFGRGQHSPLHF
TRBV6-2/TRBV6-3	TRBJ2-1	few	NA	TGTGCCAGCACCCACCGCGGCGACGAAGCGGGGTTCTTC	CASTHRGDEAGFF
TRBV2	TRBJ2-2	NA	TRBD2	TGTGCCAGCGGCGATTCTAGGGCGGGAGCGGGAACCGGGGAGCTGTTTTTT	CASGDSRAGAGTGELFF
TRBV28	TRBJ1-5	NA	NA	TGTGCCAGCAGCCCTTTCCAGGAAAGCAATCAGCCCCAGCATTTT	CASSPFQESNQPQHF
TRBV10-3	TRBJ2-7	NA	NA	TGTGCCATCAGTGAGAGGGAAGTAGAGCAGTACTTC	CAISEREVEQYF
TRBV7-9	TRBJ2-1	few	TRBD2	TGTGCCAGCAGCTTAGGGACTAGCGGGGACAATGAGCAGTTCTTC	CASSLGTSGDNEQFF
TRBV27	TRBJ2-1	few	TRBD2	TGTGCCAGCAGTTTAGGAGGGAGGGCCGCTGAGCAGTTCTTC	CASSLGGRAAEQFF
TRBV7-9	TRBJ1-2	NA	NA	TGTGCCAGCAGCTTGGGGTTGGCACCCTGGGGCTACACCTTC	CASSLGLAPWGYTF
TRBV6-1	TRBJ1-2	NA	TRBD1	TGTGCCAGCAGCGACAGGGTTCCACCCTATGGCTACACCTTC	CASSDRVPPYGYTF
TRBV7-2	TRBJ2-3	few	NA	TGTGCCAGCAGCCGCCCCGAGGGGGGAGATACGCAGTATTTT	CASSRPEGGDTQYF
TRBV29-1	TRBJ2-1	many	NA	TGCAGCGTTGGGCTTTCCGGGCCCCTAAAGCAGTTCTTC	CSVGLSGPLKQFF
TRBV5-1	TRBJ2-7	many	NA	TGCGCCAGCAGCCCGGACAGCGCCATAGGGGAGCAGTACTTC	CASSPDSAIGEQYF
TRBV15	TRBJ2-3	few	TRBD2	TGTGCCACCAGTAGCAGGGGTAGCGGGGGGGCGGTGCTGTATTTT	CATSSRGSGGAVLYF
TRBV20-1	TRBJ1-2	many	NA	TGCAGTGCTATGGCTGGCTACACCTTC	CSAMAGYTF
TRBV29-1	TRBJ2-3	NA	NA	TGCAGCGCCAGGGGGGCCACAGATACGCAGTATTTT	CSARGATDTQYF
TRBV11-1	TRBJ2-2	many	NA	TGTGCCAGCAGCGTAGGACCTGGCCGGGAGCTGTTTTTT	CASSVGPGRELFF
TRBV4-1	TRBJ2-2	few	TRBD2	TGCGCCAGCAGCCACCCTTGGGGTAGCGGGGGGGCTGGAGGCGGGGAGCTGTTTTTT	CASSHPWGSGGAGGGELFF
TRBV28	TRBJ2-4	NA	NA	TGTGCCAGCAGGGGAGGGGGGGGCCCAAAAAACATTCAGTACTTC	CASRGGGGPKNIQYF
TRBV4-3	TRBJ2-4	NA	TRBD1	TGCGCCAGCAGCCAAGGGACAGGTGGGGTGTCCAAAAACATTCAGTACTTC	CASSQGTGGVSKNIQYF
TRBV6-2/TRBV6-3	TRBJ2-3	many	NA	TGTGCCAGCAGTTCAGCTTACTATCCTACAGATACGCAGTATTTT	CASSSAYYPTDTQYF
TRBV5-1	TRBJ1-5	many	TRBD1	TGCGCCAGCAGCAATGGACAGGGGAATCAGCCCCAGCATTTT	CASSNGQGNQPQHF
TRBV3-1	TRBJ2-7	few	NA	TGTGCCAGCAGCCAAGATCCTGGGCTAGCGTTGGAGCAGTACTTC	CASSQDPGLALEQYF
TRBV20-1	TRBJ2-1	few	NA	TGCAGTGCTAACAGGAGGACAGTTGAGCAGTTCTTC	CSANRRTVEQFF
TRBV12-3/TRBV12-4	TRBJ2-3	many	TRBD2	TGTGCCAGCAATCGGGGGGACCGACTAGCTAGCACAGATACGCAGTATTTT	CASNRGDRLASTDTQYF
TRBV12-3/TRBV12-4	TRBJ2-7	NA	TRBD1	TGTGCCAGCAGTTTAGCGGACAGGGAGACCTACGAGCAGTACTTC	CASSLADRETYEQYF
TRBV11-2	TRBJ2-1	few	NA	TGTGCCAGCAGCTTAGCTCGGGGCCTGCCCTACAATGAGCAGTTCTTC	CASSLARGLPYNEQFF
TRBV4-1	TRBJ2-1	many	NA	TGCGCCAGCAGCGGACAGATAAACTACAATGAGCAGTTCTTC	CASSGQINYNEQFF
TRBV7-6	TRBJ2-3	many	NA	TGTGCCAGCAGCCCCGGTCGGTCAGATACGCAGTATTTT	CASSPGRSDTQYF
TRBV12-3/TRBV12-4	TRBJ2-4	many	TRBD1	TGTGCCAGCAGTTTGGGGACAGACAAAAACATTCAGTACTTC	CASSLGTDKNIQYF
TRBV7-6	TRBJ1-5	many	TRBD1	TGTGCCAGCAGCTTAGCGGACAGGGGTCAGCCCCAGCATTTT	CASSLADRGQPQHF
TRBV4-2	TRBJ1-1	NA	NA	TGTGCCAGCAGCCAAGATTTATCAGGGGTGAACACTGAAGCTTTCTTT	CASSQDLSGVNTEAFF
TRBV5-6	TRBJ2-4	many	TRBD1	TGTGCCAGCAGCGCGGACAGGGGGCGGGACATTCAGTACTTC	CASSADRGRDIQYF
TRBV5-1	TRBJ2-7	NA	NA	TGCGCCAGCAGCTTGGAACCCCGAAGGACCTACGAGCAGTACTTC	CASSLEPRRTYEQYF
TRBV30	TRBJ2-1	few	NA	TGTGCCTTGGGTGGCTACAATGAGCAGTTCTTC	CALGGYNEQFF
TRBV10-1	TRBJ2-7	NA	NA	TGCGCCAGCAGTGAGTCGGGAAGGTACGAGCAGTACTTC	CASSESGRYEQYF
TRBV5-1	TRBJ2-7	NA	TRBD1	TGCGCCAGCAGCATCTACCGGACAGGGGACTCCTACGAGCAGTACTTC	CASSIYRTGDSYEQYF
TRBV7-8	TRBJ2-3	NA	NA	TGTGCCAGCAGCTTAGCGTACAGGGGCACAGATACGCAGTATTTT	CASSLAYRGTDTQYF
TRBV12-3/TRBV12-4	TRBJ2-1	many	NA	TGTGCCAGCAGTCTTTCCCGGATGTACAATGAGCAGTTCTTC	CASSLSRMYNEQFF